This is a list of T cell receptor beta chains from one sample in a study of blood T cell repertoires in COVID-19. Some clones are missing from TCRdb's copy, which holds only in-frame ones; the method was immunoSEQ multiplex PCR. The data show 68,000 or so clones, over 60% seen once. What was sequenced was peripheral blood. Receptors originate from a human donor in a cohort sampled during active COVID-19. Each CDR3 is given with its conserved first and last residue. D genes are given only for firm matches. Clone size is shown for a subset of rows, as once, few, many or a class of expanded clone.

length	size	V	J	D	DNA	CDR3
12	-	TRBV6-2/TRBV6-3	TRBJ1-2	TRBD1	TGTGCCAGCAGTTTACAGGGGTATGGCTACACCTTC	CASSLQGYGYTF
12	-	TRBV28	TRBJ2-7	-	TGTGCCAGCAGCCGGGAGACCTACGAGCAGTACTTC	CASSRETYEQYF
14	-	TRBV30	TRBJ1-1	-	TGTGCCTGGAGTGTAACCTTGAGGGGGACTGAAGCTTTCTTT	CAWSVTLRGTEAFF
13	-	TRBV28	TRBJ1-2	-	TGTGCCAGCAGTCCCGACAGGCTCTATGGCTACACCTTC	CASSPDRLYGYTF
16	-	TRBV7-2	TRBJ1-6	TRBD1	TGTGCCAGCAGCTTACTGGGGACAGGGCGGAATTCACCCCTCCACTTT	CASSLLGTGRNSPLHF
13	few	TRBV7-2	TRBJ2-1	TRBD2	TGTGCCAGCAGCCGGGGGGAGGGGAATGAGCAGTTCTTC	CASSRGEGNEQFF
15	-	TRBV19	TRBJ2-7	-	TGTGCCAGTAGTGAGGGATCGGTGGGAACTTACGAGCAGTACTTC	CASSEGSVGTYEQYF
14	-	TRBV5-1	TRBJ2-2	-	TGCGCCAGCAGCTTGGGACAAAACACCGGGGAGCTGTTTTTT	CASSLGQNTGELFF
16	-	TRBV18	TRBJ2-3	TRBD2	TGTGCCAGCTCACCAGGAGGGGCGGGAGTAGTGGATACGCAGTATTTT	CASSPGGAGVVDTQYF
15	-	TRBV19	TRBJ2-2	TRBD1	TGTGCCAGTAGTATTGGTAGGGGGCCAGCCGGGGAGCTGTTTTTT	CASSIGRGPAGELFF
14	few	TRBV9	TRBJ2-7	TRBD2	TGTGCCAGCAGCCTAACTAGCGGGAGTTACGAGCAGTACTTC	CASSLTSGSYEQYF
13	-	TRBV5-1	TRBJ2-7	TRBD1	TGCGCCAGCAGACGGGACAGTACCTACGAGCAGTACTTC	CASRRDSTYEQYF
15	-	TRBV28	TRBJ2-7	-	TGTGCCAGCAGTTTATTAGCCGGGGGTCCCTACGAGCAGTACTTC	CASSLLAGGPYEQYF
14	-	TRBV28	TRBJ2-1	TRBD2	TGTGCCAGCGGGACTAGCGGAACCTACAATGAGCAGTTCTTC	CASGTSGTYNEQFF
16	few	TRBV10-1	TRBJ2-3	-	TGCGCCAGCAGCGTATCTAGCGCTGTTAACACAGATACGCAGTATTTT	CASSVSSAVNTDTQYF
16	-	TRBV7-8	TRBJ2-5	TRBD1	TGTGCCAGCAGCTTAAGCGGGACAGGGATGAGGGAGACCCAGTACTTC	CASSLSGTGMRETQYF
14	-	TRBV7-2	TRBJ1-4	TRBD1	TGTGCCAGCAGCTCCAGGACAGGGGATGAAAAACTGTTTTTT	CASSSRTGDEKLFF
15	once	TRBV28	TRBJ2-5	TRBD2	TGTGCCAGCAGTTTATGGACTAGCGGGGAAGAGACCCAGTACTTC	CASSLWTSGEETQYF
15	few	TRBV3-1/TRBV3-2	TRBJ1-5	-	TGTGCCAGCAGCCATTCGACAGGAGAAAATCAGCCCCAGCATTTT	CASSHSTGENQPQHF
15	once	TRBV12-5	TRBJ2-1	TRBD2	TGTGCTAGTGCCCCGTTGGGGGGGACCTACAATGAGCAGTTCTTC	CASAPLGGTYNEQFF
15	-	TRBV2	TRBJ2-1	TRBD2	TGTGCCAGCAGTGGGCTAGCGGGAGGGCCCAATGAGCAGTTCTTC	CASSGLAGGPNEQFF
14	-	TRBV28	TRBJ2-7	-	TGTGCCAGCAGGAGACAGGAGGTGGCCTACGAGCAGTACTTC	CASRRQEVAYEQYF
15	-	TRBV5-1	TRBJ2-1	TRBD1	TGCGCCAGCAGCCGAAGTTCGGGACAGAACAATGAGCAGTTCTTC	CASSRSSGQNNEQFF
15	many	TRBV7-9	TRBJ2-1	-	TGTGCCAGCAGCTTATTGGGATCAGGGGACAATGAGCAGTTCTTC	CASSLLGSGDNEQFF
11	-	TRBV2	TRBJ1-2	-	TGTGCCAGCAGCCCGCAGGTGGGCTACACCTTC	CASSPQVGYTF
16	-	TRBV7-8	TRBJ2-2	-	TGTGCCAGCAGCCCAGGGCTGGGGGCGTATCCCGGGGAGCTGTTTTTT	CASSPGLGAYPGELFF
16	-	TRBV24-1	TRBJ2-1	TRBD2	TGTGCCACCAGTGATTCCGGGACTAGCGGGGGGAATGAGCAGTTCTTC	CATSDSGTSGGNEQFF
16	-	TRBV19	TRBJ2-1	TRBD2	TGTGCCAGTAGTATGAGAGTGCTAGCGGGAGTACCCGAGCAGTTCTTC	CASSMRVLAGVPEQFF
12	-	TRBV5-1	TRBJ1-2	-	TGCGCCAGCAGCGAGTCAGGCTATGGCTACACCTTC	CASSESGYGYTF
15	-	TRBV19	TRBJ2-5	TRBD2	TGTGCCAGTAGTACCGGGGAGGCGGGGGAGGAGACCCAGTACTTC	CASSTGEAGEETQYF
14	-	TRBV7-6	TRBJ1-4	TRBD1	TGTGCCAGCAGCCAACAGACAGGGGACGAAAAACTGTTTTTT	CASSQQTGDEKLFF
14	-	TRBV5-6	TRBJ2-3	-	TGTGCCAGCAGCTGGAGACAGGGCACAGATACGCAGTATTTT	CASSWRQGTDTQYF
14	-	TRBV9	TRBJ1-1	-	TGTGCCAGCAGCGTGGAGATGGTTGGCACTGAAGCTTTCTTT	CASSVEMVGTEAFF
13	-	TRBV19	TRBJ1-3	-	TGTGCCAGTAGTACCACTGTTGGAGCCATAATATATTTT	CASSTTVGAIIYF
13	-	TRBV7-9	TRBJ2-7	-	TGTGCCAGCAGCCCTCTAGCGTCGTACGAGCAGTACTTC	CASSPLASYEQYF
15	-	TRBV7-9	TRBJ2-1	-	TGTGCCAGCAGCTTAGTCGGGAGTGACCTCAATGAGCAGTTCTTC	CASSLVGSDLNEQFF
15	-	TRBV9	TRBJ1-5	-	TGTGCCAGCAGCGTAGGGCAGACAAGCAATCAGCCCCAGCATTTT	CASSVGQTSNQPQHF